The clone carrying this T cell receptor (beta chain) has just a few counts. Its antigen is as yet unknown. Every TCR beta cDNA library bore unique molecular identifiers. TCRdb processed the PCR reads anew with MiXCR; each CDR3 protein has one entry. The table has hundreds of thousands of distinct CDR3 sequences, 44% seen once. This sample is part of a study of post-analysis software for immune sequencing data. Study-wide findings and caveats: Multiple sclerosis was associated with a significant reduction in normalized Chao1 diversity relative to controls. With F measure, samples from one preparation batch clustered together strongly. In patients, about 5 TRBV segments were more frequent than in controls, with TRBV5-6, TRBV5-1 and TRBV20-1 among them.

The germline gives CDR1 SGHTA, CDR2 FQGNSA. The CDR3 covers 17 residues. V shed 4 bases and J 3 bases; nucleotides not matched to a gene: 15. This clonotype was sampled from a girl under 18 with multiple sclerosis. The sequenced material came from blood. The V gene is TRBV7-2, the J gene TRBJ2-7; TRBD2 matches 7 bases. The CDR3 DNA follows: TGTGCCAGCAGCTCTCTGGGAGGGTTTTCAAACGTCTACGAGCAGTACTTC. This gives the protein CASSSLGGFSNVYEQYF.